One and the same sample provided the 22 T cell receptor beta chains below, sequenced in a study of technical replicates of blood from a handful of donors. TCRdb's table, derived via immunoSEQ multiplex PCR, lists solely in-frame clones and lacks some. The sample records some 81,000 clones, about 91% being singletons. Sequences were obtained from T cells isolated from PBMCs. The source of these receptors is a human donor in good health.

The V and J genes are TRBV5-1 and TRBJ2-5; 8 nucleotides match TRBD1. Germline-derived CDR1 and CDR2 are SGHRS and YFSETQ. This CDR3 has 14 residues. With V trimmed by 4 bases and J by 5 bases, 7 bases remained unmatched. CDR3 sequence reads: CASSQQGGRETQYF. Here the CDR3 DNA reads TGCGCCAGCAGCCAACAGGGGGGCCGGGAGACCCAGTACTTC. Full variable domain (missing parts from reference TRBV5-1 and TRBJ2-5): KAGVTQTPRYLIKTRGQQVTLSCSPISGHRSVSWYQQTPGQGLQFLFEYFSETQRNKGNFPGRFSGRQFSNSRSEMNVSTLELGDSALYLCASSQQGGRETQYFGPGTRLLVL.

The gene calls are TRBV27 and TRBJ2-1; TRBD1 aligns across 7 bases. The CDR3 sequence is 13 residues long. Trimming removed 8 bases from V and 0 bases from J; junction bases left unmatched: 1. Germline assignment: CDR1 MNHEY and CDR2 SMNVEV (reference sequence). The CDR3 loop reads CASWTGSYNEQFF. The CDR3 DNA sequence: TGTGCCAGCTGGACAGGCTCCTACAATGAGCAGTTCTTC.

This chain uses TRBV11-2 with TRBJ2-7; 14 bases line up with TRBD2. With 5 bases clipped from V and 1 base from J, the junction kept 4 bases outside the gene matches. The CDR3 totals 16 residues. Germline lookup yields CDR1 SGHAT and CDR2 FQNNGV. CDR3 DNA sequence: TGTGCCAGCAGCGGGGGGACTAGCGGGAGTTCCTACGAGCAGTACTTC. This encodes CASSGGTSGSSYEQYF.

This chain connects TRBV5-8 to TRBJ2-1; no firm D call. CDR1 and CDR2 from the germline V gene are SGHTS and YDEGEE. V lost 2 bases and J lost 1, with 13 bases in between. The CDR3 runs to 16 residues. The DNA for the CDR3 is TGTGCCAGCAGCTTCTACGCAGGCACTTCCTACAATGAGCAGTTCTTC. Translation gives CASSFYAGTSYNEQFF.

The CDR3 is CASSSSGQGGEQYF. The CDR3 DNA follows: TGCGCCAGCAGCTCCAGCGGACAGGGCGGGGAGCAGTACTTC. The chain links TRBV5-1 to TRBJ2-7; 8 nucleotides align to TRBD1. CDR3 length equals 14 residues. CDR1 SGHRS and CDR2 YFSETQ come from the germline V gene. The ends lost 3 bases at V and 7 bases at J; junction bases unmatched: 9.

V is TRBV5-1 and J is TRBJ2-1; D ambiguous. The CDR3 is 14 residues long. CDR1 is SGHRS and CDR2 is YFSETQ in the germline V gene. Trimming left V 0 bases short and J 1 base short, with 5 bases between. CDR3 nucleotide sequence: TGCGCCAGCAGCTTGGTGCAGTCCTACAATGAGCAGTTCTTC. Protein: CASSLVQSYNEQFF.

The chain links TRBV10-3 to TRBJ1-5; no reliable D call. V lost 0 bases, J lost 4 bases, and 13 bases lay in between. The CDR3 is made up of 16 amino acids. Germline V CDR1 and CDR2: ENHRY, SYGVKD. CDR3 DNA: TGTGCCATCAGTGAGTCGGCACCACGGACTAATCAGCCCCAGCATTTT. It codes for CAISESAPRTNQPQHF.

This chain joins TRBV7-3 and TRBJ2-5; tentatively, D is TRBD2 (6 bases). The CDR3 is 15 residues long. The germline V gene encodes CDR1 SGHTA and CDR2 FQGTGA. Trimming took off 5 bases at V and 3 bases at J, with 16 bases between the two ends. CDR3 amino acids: CASSNRDSPKETQYF. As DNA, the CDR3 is TGTGCCAGCAGCAACCGGGACTCCCCGAAAGAGACCCAGTACTTC. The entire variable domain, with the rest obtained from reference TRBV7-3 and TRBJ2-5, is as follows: GAGVSQTPSNKVTEKGKYVELRCDPISGHTALYWYRQSLGQGPEFLIYFQGTGAADDSGLPNDRFFAVRPEGSVSTLKIQRTERGDSAVYLCASSNRDSPKETQYFGPGTRLLVL.

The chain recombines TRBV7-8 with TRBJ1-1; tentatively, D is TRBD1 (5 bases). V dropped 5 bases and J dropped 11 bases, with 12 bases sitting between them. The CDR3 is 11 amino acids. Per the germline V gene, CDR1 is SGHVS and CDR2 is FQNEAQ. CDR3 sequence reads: CASSADSTAFF. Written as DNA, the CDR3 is TGTGCCAGCAGCGCCGACAGTACTGCTTTCTTT.

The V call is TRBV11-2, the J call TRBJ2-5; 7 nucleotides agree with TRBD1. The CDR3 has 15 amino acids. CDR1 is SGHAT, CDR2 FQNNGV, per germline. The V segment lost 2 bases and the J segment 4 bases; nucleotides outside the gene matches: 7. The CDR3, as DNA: TGTGCCAGCAGCTTAAGGGGGCAGGCTGCAGAGACCCAGTACTTC. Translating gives CASSLRGQAAETQYF.

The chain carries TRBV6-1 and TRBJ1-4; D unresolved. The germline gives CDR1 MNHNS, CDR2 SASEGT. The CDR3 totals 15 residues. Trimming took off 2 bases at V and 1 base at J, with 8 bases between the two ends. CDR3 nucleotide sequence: TGTGCCAGCAGTGAAAGGCGGGGAACTAATGAAAAACTGTTTTTT. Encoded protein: CASSERRGTNEKLFF.

CDR3 bases: TGTGCCAGCAGCGTAGATTGGAGGGGCGAGCAGTACTTC. It translates to CASSVDWRGEQYF. The chain recombines TRBV9 with TRBJ2-7, with TRBD2 as a possible D gene (6 bases). The CDR3 has 13 amino acids. In germline, CDR1 is SGDLS, CDR2 YYNGEE. The germline V and J ends were trimmed by 0 bases and 6 bases, with 10 bases remaining between them. The variable domain in full, completed from reference TRBV9 and TRBJ2-7, reads DSGVTQTPKHLITATGQRVTLRCSPRSGDLSVYWYQQSLDQGLQFLIQYYNGEERAKGNILERFSAQQFPDLHSELNLSSLELGDSALYFCASSVDWRGEQYFGPGTRLTVT.

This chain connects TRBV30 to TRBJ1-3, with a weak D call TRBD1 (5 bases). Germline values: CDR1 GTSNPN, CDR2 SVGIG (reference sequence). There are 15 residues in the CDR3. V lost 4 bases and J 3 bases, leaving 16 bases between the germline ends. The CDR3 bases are TGTGCCTGGATGTTAGTCGGGGGGGTTGGAAACACCATATATTTT. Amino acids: CAWMLVGGVGNTIYF.

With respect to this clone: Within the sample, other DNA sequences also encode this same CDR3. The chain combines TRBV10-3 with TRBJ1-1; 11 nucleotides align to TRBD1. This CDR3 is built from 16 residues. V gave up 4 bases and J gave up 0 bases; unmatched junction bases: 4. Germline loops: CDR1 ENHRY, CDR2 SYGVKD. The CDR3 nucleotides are TGTGCCATCAGTGGGGGGACAGGGGGGATGAACACTGAAGCTTTCTTT. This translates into CAISGGTGGMNTEAFF.

CDR3 amino acids: CASSFVSGKETQYF. CDR3 in DNA: TGCGCCAGCAGCTTTGTTAGCGGGAAAGAGACCCAGTACTTC. The chain couples TRBV5-1 to TRBJ2-5; 8 nucleotides line up with TRBD2. The CDR3 runs to 14 residues. Looked up from germline, CDR1 is SGHRS and CDR2 is YFSETQ. Losses at the gene ends were 2 bases for V and 3 bases for J; bases not matched to a gene: 3.

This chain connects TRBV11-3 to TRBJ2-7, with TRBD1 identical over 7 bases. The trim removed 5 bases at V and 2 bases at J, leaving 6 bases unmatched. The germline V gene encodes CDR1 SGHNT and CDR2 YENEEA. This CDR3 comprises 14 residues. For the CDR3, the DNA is TGTGCCAGCAGCCCACAGGGGCTTCCCTACGAGCAGTACTTC. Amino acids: CASSPQGLPYEQYF. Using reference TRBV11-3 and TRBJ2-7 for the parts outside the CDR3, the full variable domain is EAGVVQSPRYKIIEKKQPVAFWCNPISGHNTLYWYLQNLGQGPELLIRYENEEAVDDSQLPKDRFSAERLKGVDSTLKIQPAELGDSAVYLCASSPQGLPYEQYFGPGTRLTVT.

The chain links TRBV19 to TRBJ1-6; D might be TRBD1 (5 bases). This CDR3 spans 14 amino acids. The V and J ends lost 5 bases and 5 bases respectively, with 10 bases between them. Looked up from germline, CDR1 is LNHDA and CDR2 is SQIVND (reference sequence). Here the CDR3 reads CASSWGVDNSPLHF. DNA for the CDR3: TGTGCCAGTAGTTGGGGGGTGGATAATTCACCCCTCCACTTT. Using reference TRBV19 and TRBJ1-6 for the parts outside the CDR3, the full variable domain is DGGITQSPKYLFRKEGQNVTLSCEQNLNHDAMYWYRQDPGQGLRLIYYSQIVNDFQKGDIAEGYSVSREKKESFPLTVTSAQKNPTAFYLCASSWGVDNSPLHFGNGTRLTVT.

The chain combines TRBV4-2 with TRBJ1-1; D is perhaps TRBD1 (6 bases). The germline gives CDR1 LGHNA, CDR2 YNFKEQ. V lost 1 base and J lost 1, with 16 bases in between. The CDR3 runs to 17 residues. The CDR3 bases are TGTGCCAGCAGCCAAGGAGGGAACAGGGTAGGGAACACTGAAGCTTTCTTT. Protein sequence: CASSQGGNRVGNTEAFF.

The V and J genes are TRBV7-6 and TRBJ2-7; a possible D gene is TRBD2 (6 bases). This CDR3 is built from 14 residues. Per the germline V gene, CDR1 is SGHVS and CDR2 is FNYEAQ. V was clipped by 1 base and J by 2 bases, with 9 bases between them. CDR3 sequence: CASSLVEGTYEQYF. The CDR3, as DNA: TGTGCCAGCAGCTTAGTGGAGGGCACCTACGAGCAGTACTTC.

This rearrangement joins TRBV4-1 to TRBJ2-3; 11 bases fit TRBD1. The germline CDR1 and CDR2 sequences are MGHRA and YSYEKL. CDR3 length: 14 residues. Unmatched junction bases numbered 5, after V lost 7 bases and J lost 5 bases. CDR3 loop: CASKRTGGKDTQYF. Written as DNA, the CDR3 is TGCGCCAGCAAACGGACAGGGGGCAAAGATACGCAGTATTTT.

The CDR3 coding sequence is TGTGCCAGCAGTCCTCCGACTAGCCTCAATGAGCAGTTCTTC. As protein: CASSPPTSLNEQFF. The J gene is TRBJ2-1, the V gene TRBV28; 7 nucleotides line up with TRBD2. CDR3 size: 14 residues. The germline CDR1 and CDR2 sequences are MDHEN and SYDVKM. V lost 5 bases, J lost 6 bases, and 7 bases stayed unmatched.

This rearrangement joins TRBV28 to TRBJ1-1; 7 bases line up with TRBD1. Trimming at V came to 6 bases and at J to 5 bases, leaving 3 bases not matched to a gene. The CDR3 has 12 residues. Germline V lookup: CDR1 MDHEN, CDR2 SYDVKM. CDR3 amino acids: CASSDRDTEAFF. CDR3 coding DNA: TGTGCCAGCAGCGACAGGGATACTGAAGCTTTCTTT.